The clone carrying this T cell receptor (beta chain) has more than one count but fewer than ten. The data derive from a study of blood T cells in healthy people across ages. A second PCR, run for about 7 to 11 cycles, used a sample-barcoded 5' primer plus a J-beta primer mix. Each of the cDNA molecules was tagged by a template-switch adaptor with 12 random nucleotides. TCRdb re-analysed the 5' RACE reads in MiXCR, keeping a single row per CDR3 protein. The table shows about 1,400,000 distinct CDR3 sequences, with 59% occurring only once. The germline V and J ends were trimmed by 4 bases and 2 bases, with 12 bases remaining between them. This CDR3 spans 15 amino acids. Germline-derived CDR1 and CDR2 are LGHNA and YNFKEQ.

The sequence was obtained from a man aged 18-30 years in good health. This chain joins TRBV4-2 and TRBJ1-3; possibly TRBD1 for D (5 bases). Material for sequencing was blood. The CDR3: CASSRGPVTGNTIYF. CDR3 coding DNA: TGTGCCAGCAGCCGGGGACCCGTAACTGGAAACACCATATATTTT.